Following are 25 T cell receptor beta chains from one sample sequenced in a study of OX40 agonist ivuxolimab in advanced cancers. Data came from immunoSEQ multiplex PCR; TCRdb stores just in-frame clones and leaves some out. The sample has around 48,000 clones, 75% to 80% seen once. Material: CD4+ or CD8+ T cells sorted from blood, obtained in a trial of the OX40 agonist ivuxolimab. Every receptor here comes from an adult with an advanced solid tumor such as melanoma, head and neck, liver or kidney cancer.

This chain joins TRBV30 and TRBJ2-7; 13 bases are shared with TRBD2. Per the germline V gene, CDR1 is GTSNPN and CDR2 is SVGIG (reference sequence). The trim removed 2 bases at V and 3 bases at J, leaving 4 bases unmatched. This CDR3 is built from 15 residues. The chain's CDR3 is CAWSRGLAGSYEQYF. CDR3 in DNA: TGTGCCTGGAGTAGGGGACTAGCGGGGAGCTACGAGCAGTACTTC. The full variable domain, rest sourced from reference TRBV30 and TRBJ2-7, is SQTIHQWPATLVQPVGSPLSLECTVEGTSNPNLYWYRQAAGRGLQLLFYSVGIGQISSEVPQNLSASRPQDRQFILSSKKLLLSDSGFYLCAWSRGLAGSYEQYFGPGTRLTVT.

By share, this clone ranks as medium-sized. This chain connects TRBV5-1 to TRBJ2-7, with D unresolved. The CDR3 has 14 residues. Germline lookup yields CDR1 SGHRS and CDR2 YFSETQ. Trimming took off 5 bases at V and 0 bases at J, with 12 bases between the two ends. Here the CDR3 reads CASSQDAHSYEQYF. In DNA form, the CDR3 reads TGCGCCAGCAGTCAGGACGCACACTCCTACGAGCAGTACTTC.

Relative to its sample, this clone is medium-sized (0.01 to 0.1%). The CDR3 reads CASSQDPSVLPQHF. The CDR3 DNA sequence: TGCGCCAGCAGCCAAGACCCCTCAGTCCTGCCCCAGCATTTT. This rearrangement joins TRBV4-1 to TRBJ1-5; D remains ambiguous. The CDR3 is 14 amino acids. The V gene lost 0 bases and the J gene lost 9 bases, with 12 bases spanning the gap. Germline assignment: CDR1 MGHRA and CDR2 YSYEKL.

The chain employs TRBV7-9 and TRBJ2-5, with TRBD2 matching 9 bases. V trimming: 2 bases; J trimming: 2 bases; junction bases outside the gene matches: 9. The CDR3 sequence is 17 residues long. Germline lookup yields CDR1 SEHNR and CDR2 FQNEAQ (reference sequence). In DNA, the CDR3 is TGTGCCAGCAGCTTACAAGGACTAGCGACGTCTCAAGAGACCCAGTACTTC. Its translation: CASSLQGLATSQETQYF.

V is TRBV5-1 and J is TRBJ2-7; the D is unclear. Germline V gives CDR1 SGHRS, CDR2 YFSETQ. Trimming cost V 0 bases and J 2 bases, with 9 bases left between them. The CDR3 has 14 residues. CDR3 sequence (DNA): TGCGCCAGCAGCTTGGCCGCAGAGCCCTACGAGCAGTACTTC. Translated: CASSLAAEPYEQYF. The entire variable domain, with the rest obtained from reference TRBV5-1 and TRBJ2-7, is as follows: KAGVTQTPRYLIKTRGQQVTLSCSPISGHRSVSWYQQTPGQGLQFLFEYFSETQRNKGNFPGRFSGRQFSNSRSEMNVSTLELGDSALYLCASSLAAEPYEQYFGPGTRLTVT.

The sample holds one count of this clone. This chain links TRBV4-2 with TRBJ2-3; 12 bases line up with TRBD2. Germline lookup yields CDR1 LGHNA and CDR2 YNFKEQ. The CDR3 consists of 14 residues. After removal of 4 bases from V and 5 bases from J, the junction contained 1 base not matched to a gene. CDR3 amino acids: CASSLGLAGDTQYF. DNA for the CDR3: TGTGCCAGCAGCCTGGGACTAGCGGGAGATACGCAGTATTTT.

In nucleotides, the CDR3 is TGTGCCAGTAGTTTACACAGGGGTAACTCCTACAATGAGCAGTTCTTC. Translated: CASSLHRGNSYNEQFF. The V and J genes are TRBV19 and TRBJ2-1, with TRBD1 identical over 7 bases. CDR3 length: 16 residues. The germline gives CDR1 LNHDA, CDR2 SQIVND (reference sequence). With 5 bases clipped from V and 0 bases from J, the junction kept 7 bases outside the gene matches. The full variable domain, in which reference TRBV19 and TRBJ2-1 provide the parts outside the CDR3, is DGGITQSPKYLFRKEGQNVTLSCEQNLNHDAMYWYRQDPGQGLRLIYYSQIVNDFQKGDIAEGYSVSREKKESFPLTVTSAQKNPTAFYLCASSLHRGNSYNEQFFGPGTRLTVL.

The CDR3 sequence: CASSLGLHRSYNEQFF. CDR3 sequence (DNA): TGTGCCAGCAGTTTAGGGCTGCACCGTTCCTACAATGAGCAGTTCTTC. V gene TRBV28 combines with J gene TRBJ2-1; no clear D gene. The V gene's germline CDR1 is MDHEN and CDR2 SYDVKM. V dropped 2 bases and J dropped 1 base, with 12 bases sitting between them. The length of the CDR3 is 16 residues.

This rearrangement joins TRBV7-3 to TRBJ2-2; 8 nucleotides agree with TRBD1. V trimming: 6 bases; J trimming: 4 bases; junction bases outside the gene matches: 7. The CDR3 consists of 15 residues. CDR1 and CDR2 from the germline V gene are SGHTA and FQGTGA. In nucleotides, the CDR3 is TGTGCCAGCAGTCCTGACAGGGGTGTCACCGGGGAGCTGTTTTTT. It is translated as CASSPDRGVTGELFF.

V gene TRBV30 combines with J gene TRBJ2-1, with 7 bases fitting TRBD2. The CDR3 extends over 15 amino acids. V gave up 1 base and J gave up 3 bases; unmatched junction bases: 6. Germline loops: CDR1 GTSNPN, CDR2 SVGIG (reference sequence). For the CDR3, the DNA is TGTGCCTGGAGTGAAACCGGGACTAACTACAATGAGCAGTTCTTC. Amino acids: CAWSETGTNYNEQFF.

The V call is TRBV28, the J call TRBJ1-4, with D maybe TRBD1 (5 bases). The CDR3 is 15 amino acids. Germline assignment: CDR1 MDHEN and CDR2 SYDVKM. The ends were cut back, 3 bases at V and 7 bases at J, with 15 bases in the middle. The CDR3 loop reads CASSLVGTIAEKLFF. Written as DNA, the CDR3 is TGTGCCAGCAGTTTGGTCGGGACTATCGCTGAAAAACTGTTTTTT.

The V call is TRBV6-6, the J call TRBJ1-3; tentatively, D is TRBD1 (5 bases). Germline V gene lookup returns CDR1 MNHNY and CDR2 SVGAGI (reference sequence). This CDR3 contains 16 residues. V lost 6 bases and J lost 0, with 15 bases in between. The CDR3 region has the DNA TGTGCCAGCAGCCTCTCGGGGCTGAGCTCTGGAAACACCATATATTTT. Its translation: CASSLSGLSSGNTIYF.

Remarks on this clone: This same CDR3 is encoded by further DNA sequences in the sample. The chain couples TRBV9 to TRBJ2-3; D possibly corresponds to TRBD2 (6 bases). The CDR3 has 18 amino acids. The V end lost 1 base, the J end lost 3 bases, and 21 bases lay between the germline ends. Germline CDR1 is SGDLS and CDR2 is YYNGEE. CDR3 in amino acids: CASSVLPDWLGGTDTQYF. The CDR3 DNA follows: TGTGCCAGCAGCGTACTTCCGGATTGGTTGGGGGGTACAGATACGCAGTATTTT.

The CDR3 region is CASLEGSRHQPQHF. CDR3 nucleotide sequence: TGTGCCAGCTTGGAGGGGAGTCGGCATCAGCCCCAGCATTTT. This chain connects TRBV28 to TRBJ1-5; TRBD1 might be the D (5 bases). The CDR3 spans 14 residues. Germline-derived CDR1 and CDR2 are MDHEN and SYDVKM. With 8 bases removed from V and 5 bases from J, the gap between germline ends came to 16 bases.

The chain uses TRBV19 and TRBJ2-1, with D tentatively TRBD1 (7 bases). Germline V CDR1 and CDR2: LNHDA, SQIVND (reference sequence). The CDR3 is made up of 17 amino acids. The germline V and J ends were trimmed by 7 bases and 7 bases, with 26 bases remaining between them. For the CDR3, the DNA is TGTGCCAGTACCAGAGGCAGGGGGGAGACCAGTGGGAATGAGCAGTTCTTC. Protein product: CASTRGRGETSGNEQFF.

The chain links TRBV28 to TRBJ1-2; D gene unclear. Germline CDR1 reads MDHEN; CDR2 reads SYDVKM. Trimming cost V 5 bases and J 2 bases, with 9 bases left between them. This CDR3 spans 13 amino acids. The CDR3 bases are TGTGCCAGCAGTCACCGACGGAACTATGGCTACACCTTC. It specifies CASSHRRNYGYTF.

As concerns this clone: Other DNA sequences within the sample encode an identical CDR3. The chain joins TRBV29-1 to TRBJ2-3; D call uncertain. The germline CDR1 and CDR2 sequences are SQVTM and ANQGSEA. Trimming cost V 5 bases and J 1 base, with 7 bases left between them. CDR3 length: 12 amino acids. CDR3 loop: CSVSGGTDTQYF. CDR3 DNA sequence: TGCAGCGTTTCTGGCGGCACAGATACGCAGTATTTT.

The rearrangement links TRBV10-2 to TRBJ2-7; 8 bases fit TRBD2. V was clipped by 6 bases and J by 6 bases; unmatched bases: 10. The CDR3 covers 14 residues. Germline CDR1 WSHSY, CDR2 SAAADI. For the CDR3, the DNA is TGCGCCAGCAGCCCGGGACTAGTCCCCTCCGAGCAGTACTTC. Translated, it gives CASSPGLVPSEQYF.

This chain joins TRBV28 and TRBJ2-1; TRBD2 matches at 15 bases. With V trimmed by 2 bases and J by 2 bases, 4 bases remained unmatched. The CDR3 runs to 18 residues. The germline V gene encodes CDR1 MDHEN and CDR2 SYDVKM. This chain's CDR3 is CASSLRRTSGRAYNEQFF. For the CDR3, the DNA is TGTGCCAGCAGTTTACGAAGGACTAGCGGGAGGGCCTACAATGAGCAGTTCTTC.

The rearrangement joins TRBV5-1 to TRBJ2-1; 12 positions agree with TRBD2. This CDR3 has 13 amino acids. In germline, CDR1 is SGHRS, CDR2 YFSETQ. V lost 5 bases and J lost 10; bases outside the gene matches: 4. The CDR3 DNA sequence: TGCGCCAGCAGGGCTAGCGGGAGGGGGGAGCAGTTCTTC. Its translation: CASRASGRGEQFF.

The chain is built from TRBV28 and TRBJ2-3; a possible D gene is TRBD2 (6 bases). Germline values: CDR1 MDHEN, CDR2 SYDVKM. CDR3 length: 16 residues. V lost 6 bases to trimming and J lost 6 bases, with 22 bases between them. The CDR3 is CASSPRWGGTLDTQYF. CDR3 nucleotides: TGTGCCAGCAGCCCTAGGTGGGGCGGGACTTTGGATACGCAGTATTTT.

The J gene is TRBJ1-1, the V gene TRBV5-5, with 7 positions matching TRBD1. Germline lookup yields CDR1 SGHKS and CDR2 YYEKEE (reference sequence). With 4 bases clipped from V and 10 bases from J, the junction kept 7 bases outside the gene matches. The CDR3 covers 12 residues. CDR3 nucleotide sequence: TGTGCCAGCAGCCCTAGACAGGGTCGAGCTTTCTTT. Protein sequence: CASSPRQGRAFF.

This rearrangement joins TRBV2 to TRBJ2-7; D call uncertain. Germline V gives CDR1 SNHLY, CDR2 FYNNEI. The CDR3 is 14 residues long. V lost 6 bases, J lost 2 bases, and 14 bases lay in between. CDR3 sequence reads: CASSLGPPAYEQYF. The CDR3 coding sequence is TGTGCCAGCAGCCTCGGTCCTCCCGCCTACGAGCAGTACTTC.

The chain has TRBV10-2 and TRBJ2-2, with D unclear. Germline-derived CDR1 and CDR2 are WSHSY and SAAADI. The ends were cut back, 6 bases at V and 1 base at J, with 3 bases in the middle. The CDR3 sequence is 12 residues long. The CDR3 region has the DNA TGCGCCAGCAGCGGGAACACCGGGGAGCTGTTTTTT. Its protein product is CASSGNTGELFF.

The J gene is TRBJ2-5, the V gene TRBV19; 11 bases align to TRBD2. The CDR3 totals 16 residues. Losses at the gene ends were 6 bases for V and 2 bases for J; bases not matched to a gene: 8. CDR1 and CDR2 (germline): LNHDA, SQIVND (reference sequence). The CDR3 region is CASSALRTSGQETQYF. The CDR3 nucleotides read TGTGCCAGTAGCGCCCTGCGGACTAGCGGGCAAGAGACCCAGTACTTC. Full variable domain (outside the CDR3, taken from reference TRBV19 and TRBJ2-5): DGGITQSPKYLFRKEGQNVTLSCEQNLNHDAMYWYRQDPGQGLRLIYYSQIVNDFQKGDIAEGYSVSREKKESFPLTVTSAQKNPTAFYLCASSALRTSGQETQYFGPGTRLLVL.